The TCR beta chain under discussion was sequenced for a study of blood T cells in healthy people across ages. Broader study findings: The study could not conclusively compare naive and antigen-experienced cells, given its unsorted PBMCs. Changes in expanded clonotypes were possibly confounded, as the CMV status of donors was unknown.

The V and J ends lost 0 bases and 11 bases respectively, with 16 bases between them. The germline V gene has CDR1 DFQATT and CDR2 SNEGSKA (reference sequence). The CDR3 totals 14 residues. Alongside a J-beta primer mix, a sample-barcoded 5' primer served in a second PCR lasting about 6 to 11 cycles. Every cDNA was tagged by a template-switch adaptor with 12 random nucleotides. Using its own MiXCR run on the 5' RACE reads, TCRdb lists one record per CDR3 protein. The data hold over 1,500,000 distinct CDR3 sequences, with roughly 52% observed a single time. This clonotype turned up a few times. What it binds is unknown.

The sequence came from a woman in her thirties or forties in good health. The sample consisted of blood. The rearrangement links TRBV20-1 to TRBJ1-4; a possible D gene is TRBD1 (5 bases). CDR3 amino acids: CSAREFQGGAKLFF. CDR3 nucleotide sequence: TGCAGTGCTAGAGAATTCCAGGGTGGCGCGAAACTGTTTTTT.